The 25 T cell receptor beta chains given below trace back to one sample, sequenced in a study of CD8 T cells in ankylosing spondylitis. TCRdb re-called the 5' RACE reads through MiXCR, storing one row per CDR3 protein. The repertoire consists of around 340,000 distinct CDR3 sequences, with 20% occurring once and the leading ten covering around 13%. The sequencing sample was made of blood, either unsorted or a sorted T cell fraction (not recorded which). The receptor set was obtained from a male donor with ankylosing spondylitis or in good health (not recorded which).

V usage is TRBV10-2 and J usage is TRBJ2-7; the D is unclear. The V end was cut by 2 bases, the J end by 7 bases, with 3 bases between. The CDR3 is 10 residues long. Germline-derived CDR1 and CDR2 are WSHSY and SAAADI. This CDR3 reads CASSEREQYF. CDR3 coding DNA: TGCGCCAGCAGTGAGAGGGAGCAGTACTTC.

V usage is TRBV5-1 and J usage is TRBJ2-2, with D possibly TRBD1 on 6 matching bases. The V end lost 4 bases, the J end lost 8 bases, and 12 bases lay between the germline ends. The CDR3 sequence is 13 residues long. Germline-derived CDR1 and CDR2 are SGHRS and YFSETQ. As DNA, the CDR3 is TGCGCCAGCAGCCACCCAGGGACAGGGGAGCTGTTTTTT. Translating gives CASSHPGTGELFF.

This chain joins TRBV12-3 or TRBV12-4 and TRBJ1-5; 8 nucleotides agree with TRBD1. This CDR3 contains 14 residues. J was trimmed by 6 bases and V by 6 bases; bases with no gene match: 7. As DNA, the CDR3 is TGTGCCAGCAGAATTACAGGGGGAAGTCAGCCCCAGCATTTT. It specifies CASRITGGSQPQHF.

In this sample, this clonotype turned up a few times. This chain joins TRBV12-3 or TRBV12-4 and TRBJ2-1; the D gene is possibly TRBD2 (6 bases). V lost 6 bases and J lost 2, with 14 bases in between. CDR3 length: 15 amino acids. The CDR3 protein is CASSHLGGAYNEQFF. CDR3 nucleotide sequence: TGTGCCAGCAGCCATTTAGGAGGGGCCTACAATGAGCAGTTCTTC.

This clonotype was seen more than once but under ten times. The chain uses TRBV9 and TRBJ2-3; the D gene is possibly TRBD1 (6 bases). Germline CDR1 and CDR2: SGDLS and YYNGEE. V was pared by 4 bases and J by 0 bases, with 21 bases between. This CDR3 is built from 18 residues. The CDR3, as DNA: TGTGCCAGCAGCTCCTACCTCCTGACAGGCTCTAGCACAGATACGCAGTATTTT. Protein product: CASSSYLLTGSSTDTQYF.

J is TRBJ1-2 and V is TRBV29-1; 7 nucleotides match TRBD1. V was pared by 3 bases and J by 6 bases, with 4 bases of the junction left unmatched. This CDR3 region has 12 residues. CDR1 SQVTM and CDR2 ANQGSEA come from the germline V gene. The CDR3 coding sequence is TGCAGCGTTGACGGAGGGGGCGATGGCTACACCTTC. Residues: CSVDGGGDGYTF.

This clonotype was picked up a small number of times. The chain couples TRBV7-9 to TRBJ2-7, with TRBD1 matching 11 bases. Per germline, CDR1 SEHNR and CDR2 FQNEAQ (reference sequence). Losses at the gene ends were 4 bases for V and 2 bases for J; bases not matched to a gene: 4. This CDR3 spans 15 amino acids. The CDR3 reads CASSYRTGGAYEQYF. The CDR3 bases are TGTGCCAGCAGCTACAGGACAGGGGGCGCCTACGAGCAGTACTTC.

This clonotype has more than one count but fewer than ten. This rearrangement joins TRBV7-9 to TRBJ2-2, with 7 bases identical to TRBD1. CDR3 length: 15 residues. Losses at the gene ends were 5 bases for V and 5 bases for J; bases not matched to a gene: 8. Germline CDR1 reads SEHNR; CDR2 reads FQNEAQ (reference sequence). The CDR3 loop is CASSPPGQETGELFF. CDR3 nucleotides: TGTGCCAGCAGCCCCCCAGGACAGGAGACCGGGGAGCTGTTTTTT.

This chain links TRBV28 with TRBJ2-3; 8 bases are shared with TRBD2. Germline CDR1 and CDR2: MDHEN and SYDVKM. CDR3 length equals 15 residues. V lost 6 bases and J lost 5; bases outside the gene matches: 10. This CDR3 reads CASSPLRGEIDTQYF. The CDR3 nucleotides read TGTGCCAGCAGCCCGCTGCGGGGGGAAATAGATACGCAGTATTTT.

This clonotype was recorded a few times. This chain uses TRBV7-9 with TRBJ2-2; no reliable D call. Germline CDR1 SEHNR, CDR2 FQNEAQ (reference sequence). V was pared by 6 bases and J by 4 bases, with 18 bases between. CDR3 length: 16 residues. CDR3 loop: CASSDQLLKSTGELFF. For the CDR3, the DNA is TGTGCCAGCAGTGATCAGTTACTTAAAAGCACCGGGGAGCTGTTTTTT.

The rearrangement links TRBV5-1 to TRBJ2-2; perhaps TRBD2 as D (6 bases). The germline V and J ends were trimmed by 3 bases and 3 bases, with 15 bases remaining between them. Germline assignment: CDR1 SGHRS and CDR2 YFSETQ. This CDR3 has 16 residues. CDR3 nucleotide sequence: TGCGCCAGCAGCTCACGAGGGGAGGTGGACACCGGGGAGCTGTTTTTT. Protein product: CASSSRGEVDTGELFF.

J is TRBJ2-7 and V is TRBV6-1; 9 bases line up with TRBD2. The trim removed 4 bases at V and 1 base at J, leaving 8 bases unmatched. CDR1 is MNHNS and CDR2 is SASEGT in the germline V gene. The CDR3 consists of 16 residues. CDR3 residues: CASSASWLAGSYEQYF. The CDR3 DNA follows: TGTGCCAGCAGTGCATCGTGGCTAGCGGGATCCTACGAGCAGTACTTC.

This clonotype was observed a handful of times. The chain uses TRBV28 and TRBJ2-4; a possible D gene is TRBD1 (5 bases). The CDR3 is 15 residues long. Germline values: CDR1 MDHEN, CDR2 SYDVKM. The V and J ends lost 5 bases and 6 bases respectively, with 17 bases between them. The CDR3: CASSVGRGIGNIQYF. CDR3 sequence (DNA): TGTGCCAGCAGTGTGGGTAGGGGTATCGGAAACATTCAGTACTTC.

The sample holds one count of this clonotype. J is TRBJ1-5 and V is TRBV28; 7 positions agree with TRBD1. The ends lost 5 bases at V and 3 bases at J; junction bases unmatched: 10. The CDR3 is 16 residues long. Germline V gives CDR1 MDHEN, CDR2 SYDVKM. CDR3 nucleotide sequence: TGTGCCAGCAGTCCGATCGAGACAGGGTCCAATCAGCCCCAGCATTTT. Its translation is CASSPIETGSNQPQHF.

This clonotype was counted between two and nine times. The chain uses TRBV20-1 and TRBJ2-7; D uncertain. CDR1 and CDR2 (germline): DFQATT, SNEGSKA (reference sequence). The V gene lost 6 bases and the J gene lost 4 bases, with 22 bases spanning the gap. This CDR3 has 15 residues. CDR3 amino acids: CSAQEVVSGLYEQYF. Here the CDR3 DNA reads TGCAGTGCCCAAGAGGTGGTGTCAGGTTTGTACGAGCAGTACTTC.

There are a few counts of this clonotype. The chain recombines TRBV5-6 with TRBJ2-5, with D unclear. Trimming cost V 6 bases and J 3 bases, with 9 bases left between them. This CDR3 has 12 residues. Germline CDR1 is SGHDT and CDR2 is YYEEEE. CDR3: CASNDLKETQYF. The DNA of the CDR3 is TGTGCCAGCAACGACTTAAAAGAGACCCAGTACTTC.

This clonotype came up a few times. The CDR3 reads CASSEFKGVAGPQYF. CDR3 nucleotide sequence: TGTGCCAGCAGCGAATTCAAAGGGGTAGCGGGGCCACAGTATTTT. The V call is TRBV14, the J call TRBJ2-3, with 8 nucleotides matching TRBD2. Looked up from germline, CDR1 is SGHDN and CDR2 is FVKESK. Losses at the gene ends were 5 bases for V and 12 bases for J; bases not matched to a gene: 16. The CDR3 sequence is 15 residues long.

This clonotype was counted a few times. The rearrangement joins TRBV11-2 to TRBJ2-5; 7 nucleotides agree with TRBD2. Unmatched junction bases numbered 13, after V lost 6 bases and J lost 3 bases. Germline values: CDR1 SGHAT, CDR2 FQNNGV. There are 16 residues in the CDR3. In DNA form, the CDR3 reads TGTGCCAGCAGACGCGGGAGCCTAACCCGGGAAGAGACCCAGTACTTC. It yields the protein CASRRGSLTREETQYF.

The chain combines TRBV7-2 with TRBJ1-2; no reliable D call. The germline V gene encodes CDR1 SGHTA and CDR2 FQGNSA. This CDR3 is built from 14 residues. The germline V and J ends were trimmed by 0 bases and 3 bases, with 8 bases remaining between them. CDR3 DNA sequence: TGTGCCAGCAGCTTAGCTCCGGGTTACTATGGCTACACCTTC. This sequence encodes CASSLAPGYYGYTF. The full variable domain, in which reference TRBV7-2 and TRBJ1-2 provide the parts outside the CDR3, is GAGVSQSPSNKVTEKGKDVELRCDPISGHTALYWYRQSLGQGLEFLIYFQGNSAPDKSGLPSDRFSAERTGGSVSTLTIQRTQQEDSAVYLCASSLAPGYYGYTFGSGTRLTVV.

In this sample, this clonotype turned up a few times. V and J are TRBV7-9 and TRBJ1-4; 7 nucleotides match TRBD1. Germline V gives CDR1 SEHNR, CDR2 FQNEAQ (reference sequence). After removal of 5 bases from V and 7 bases from J, the junction contained 7 bases not matched to a gene. The CDR3 totals 14 residues. CDR3 protein: CASSLTGQFEKLFF. The CDR3 DNA reads as TGTGCCAGCAGCCTCACGGGACAGTTTGAAAAACTGTTTTTT.

This chain connects TRBV10-3 to TRBJ2-3; D ambiguous. The length of the CDR3 is 15 residues. V shed 6 bases and J shed 0 bases, with 13 bases lying between them. Germline loops: CDR1 ENHRY, CDR2 SYGVKD. This CDR3 is CAIRTISDSTDTQYF. The DNA for the CDR3 is TGTGCCATCAGGACAATTTCGGACAGCACAGATACGCAGTATTTT.

The chain has TRBV30 and TRBJ2-1, with a tentative D call TRBD1 (6 bases). V was pared by 0 bases and J by 2 bases, with 17 bases between. Germline CDR1 and CDR2: GTSNPN and SVGIG (reference sequence). CDR3 length: 17 amino acids. The CDR3 sequence: CAWSVLVGQGTYNEQFF. The CDR3 bases are TGTGCCTGGAGTGTACTTGTCGGGCAGGGGACCTACAATGAGCAGTTCTTC. The full variable domain, completed using reference TRBV30 and TRBJ2-1, is SQTIHQWPATLVQPVGSPLSLECTVEGTSNPNLYWYRQAAGRGLQLLFYSVGIGQISSEVPQNLSASRPQDRQFILSSKKLLLSDSGFYLCAWSVLVGQGTYNEQFFGPGTRLTVL.

There are a few counts of this clonotype. The V gene is TRBV20-1, the J gene TRBJ2-7; D not resolved. CDR3 length: 13 amino acids. With 1 base removed from V and 7 bases from J, the gap between germline ends came to 14 bases. The germline gives CDR1 DFQATT, CDR2 SNEGSKA (reference sequence). The CDR3: CSARVSLVEEQYF. The CDR3 bases are TGCAGTGCTAGAGTATCTTTGGTGGAAGAGCAGTACTTC.

A few counts support this clonotype. This chain uses TRBV4-1 with TRBJ2-3; possibly TRBD2 for D (6 bases). From germline, CDR1 is MGHRA and CDR2 YSYEKL. The CDR3 contains 14 residues. The V end was cut by 2 bases, the J end by 6 bases, with 12 bases between. CDR3 DNA: TGCGCCAGCAGCCAACCGGGGGACGGGGATACGCAGTATTTT. Its protein product is CASSQPGDGDTQYF.

The V gene is TRBV19, the J gene TRBJ2-7, with D possibly being TRBD1 (5 bases). Trimming removed 8 bases from V and 0 bases from J, with 11 bases in between. Per the germline V gene, CDR1 is LNHDA and CDR2 is SQIVND (reference sequence). The CDR3 covers 13 residues. DNA of the CDR3: TGTGCCAGTGCAGGGCCCTCCTCCTACGAGCAGTACTTC. This translates into CASAGPSSYEQYF.